This T cell receptor (beta chain) comes out of a study of T cell repertoires in cytomegalovirus infection. TCRdb re-called the reads with MiXCR, one entry per CDR3 protein. The table has about 340,000 distinct CDR3 sequences, almost 30% seen once. This clonotype was seen only a few times. Its target is not known. The clonotype comes from a human donor in good health (CMV status not recorded). Some clones in this sample may be carry-over from other donors' samples. Specimen: cultured PBMCs, collected from culture after CMV antigen stimulation.

CDR3 residues: CSVGQGAGEQYF. The CDR3 DNA sequence: TGCAGCGTCGGACAGGGGGCAGGCGAGCAGTACTTC. This chain joins TRBV29-1 and TRBJ2-7, with TRBD1 matching over 11 bases. Germline lookup yields CDR1 SQVTM and CDR2 ANQGSEA. The CDR3 spans 12 residues. V lost 6 bases to trimming and J lost 6 bases; unmatched junction nucleotides: 4.